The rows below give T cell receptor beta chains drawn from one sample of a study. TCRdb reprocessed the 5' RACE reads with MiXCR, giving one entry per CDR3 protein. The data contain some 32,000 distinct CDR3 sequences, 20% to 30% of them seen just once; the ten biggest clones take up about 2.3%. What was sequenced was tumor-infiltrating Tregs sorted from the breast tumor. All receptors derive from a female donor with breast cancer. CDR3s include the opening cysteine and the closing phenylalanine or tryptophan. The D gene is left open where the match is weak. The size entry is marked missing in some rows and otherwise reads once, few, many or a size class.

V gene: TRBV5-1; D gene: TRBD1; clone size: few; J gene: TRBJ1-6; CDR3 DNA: TGCGCCAGCAGCCCCGCGACAGGGTCCTATAATTCACCCCTCCACTTT; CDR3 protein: CASSPATGSYNSPLHF
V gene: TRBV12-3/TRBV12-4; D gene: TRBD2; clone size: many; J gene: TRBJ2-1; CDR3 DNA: TGTGCCAGCAGTTCAACTAGCGGGATGTACAATGAGCAGTTCTTC; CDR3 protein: CASSSTSGMYNEQFF
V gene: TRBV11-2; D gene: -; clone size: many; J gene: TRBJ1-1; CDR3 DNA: TGTGCCAGCAGCTTATTATGGAACACTGAAGCTTTCTTT; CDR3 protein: CASSLLWNTEAFF
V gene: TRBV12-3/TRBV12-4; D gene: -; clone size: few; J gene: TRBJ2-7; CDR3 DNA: TGTGCCAGCAGTGAAGGACACTCCTACGAGCAGTACTTC; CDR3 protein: CASSEGHSYEQYF
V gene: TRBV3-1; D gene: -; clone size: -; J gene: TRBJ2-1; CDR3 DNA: TGTGCCAGCAGCCAAGACTCCTTGATCGGTGAGCAGTTCTTC; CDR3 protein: CASSQDSLIGEQFF
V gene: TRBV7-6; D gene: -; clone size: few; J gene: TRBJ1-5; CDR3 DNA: TGTGCCAGCAGCCCCGAGATAGGGTATAGCAATCAGCCCCAGCATTTT; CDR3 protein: CASSPEIGYSNQPQHF
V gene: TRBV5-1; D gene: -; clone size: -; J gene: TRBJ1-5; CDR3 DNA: TGCGCCAGCAGCTTTACGGGGCAAGGGCAGCCCCAGCATTTT; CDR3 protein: CASSFTGQGQPQHF
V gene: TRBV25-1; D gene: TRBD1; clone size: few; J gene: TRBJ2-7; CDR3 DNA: TGTGCCAGCAGTGATCGGGGTACGACAGGGGCCTACGAGCAGTACTTC; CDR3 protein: CASSDRGTTGAYEQYF
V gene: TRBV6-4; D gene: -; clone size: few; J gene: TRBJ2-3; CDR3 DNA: TGTGCCAGCAGCGAAACTTCTACGCGCGATACGCAGTATTTT; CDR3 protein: CASSETSTRDTQYF
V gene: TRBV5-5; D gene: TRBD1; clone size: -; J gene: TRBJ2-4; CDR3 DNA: TGCGCCAGCAGCTTCCGGGACAGGGGGCTCTTC; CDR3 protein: CASSFRDRGLF
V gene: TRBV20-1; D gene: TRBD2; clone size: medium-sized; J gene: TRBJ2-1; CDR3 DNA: TGCAGTGCTAGAGGGACTAGCGTGTATGAGCAGTTCTTC; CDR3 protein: CSARGTSVYEQFF
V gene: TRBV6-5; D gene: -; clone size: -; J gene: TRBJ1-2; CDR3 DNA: TGTGCCAGCAGTTACTCGACGGAATATGGCTACACCTTC; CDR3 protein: CASSYSTEYGYTF
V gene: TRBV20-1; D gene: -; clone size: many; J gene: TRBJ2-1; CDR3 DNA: TGCAGTGCTACAAAGAACAATGAGCAGTTCTTC; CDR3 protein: CSATKNNEQFF
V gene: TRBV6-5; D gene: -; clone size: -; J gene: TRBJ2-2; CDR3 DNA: TGTGCCAGCAGTTACTCGGGTTCCCCCACCGGGGAGCTGTTTTTT; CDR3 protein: CASSYSGSPTGELFF
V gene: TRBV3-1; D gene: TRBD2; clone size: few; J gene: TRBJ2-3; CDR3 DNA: TGTGCCAGCAGCCGGGGCGGGAGTTCGGGAGATACGCAGTATTTT; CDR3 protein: CASSRGGSSGDTQYF
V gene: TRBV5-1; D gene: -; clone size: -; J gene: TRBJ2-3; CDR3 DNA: TGCGCCAGCAGCTTGTATGAAGTAGCTTGGAGCACAGATACGCAGTATTTT; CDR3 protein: CASSLYEVAWSTDTQYF
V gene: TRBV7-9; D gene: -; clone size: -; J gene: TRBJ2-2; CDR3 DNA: TGTGCCAGCAGCCTCGGTAAACGGACGTACGGGGAGCTGTTTTTT; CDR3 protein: CASSLGKRTYGELFF
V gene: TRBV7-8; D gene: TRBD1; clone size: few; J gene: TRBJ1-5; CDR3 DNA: TGTGCCAGCAGCTTAGCGAGACCCGGGACAGGGAGATATAGCAATCAGCCCCAGCATTTT; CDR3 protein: CASSLARPGTGRYSNQPQHF
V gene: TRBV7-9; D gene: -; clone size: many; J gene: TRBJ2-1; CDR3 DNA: TGTGCCAGCAGCTTAGCCGATGAGCAGTTCTTC; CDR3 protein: CASSLADEQFF
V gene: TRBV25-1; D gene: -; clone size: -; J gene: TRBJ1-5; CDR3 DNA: TGTGCCAGCACCGGGACGGGGAATCAGTCCCAGCATTTT; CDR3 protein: CASTGTGNQSQHF
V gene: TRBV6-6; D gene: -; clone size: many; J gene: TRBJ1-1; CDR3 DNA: TGTGCCAGCAGTCCCGGGCCCTCCGGATTCGAAGCTTTCTTT; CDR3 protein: CASSPGPSGFEAFF
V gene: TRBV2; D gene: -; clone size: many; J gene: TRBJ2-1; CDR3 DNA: -; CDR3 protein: CASILAGGDREQFF
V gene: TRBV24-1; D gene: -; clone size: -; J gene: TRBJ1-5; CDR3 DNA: TGTGCCACCAGTGAAATCCGACAGGTGCTCAATCAGCCCCAGCATTTT; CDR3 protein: CATSEIRQVLNQPQHF
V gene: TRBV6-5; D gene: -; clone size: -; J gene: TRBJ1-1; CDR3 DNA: TGTGCCAGCAGTTACACGGGGGACGGGAGAGCTTTCTTT; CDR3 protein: CASSYTGDGRAFF
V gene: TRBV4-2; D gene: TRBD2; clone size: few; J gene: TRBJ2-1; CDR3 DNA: TGTGCCAGCAGCCAAGATCGACGGGGAAGCGGGAGGGCCTACAATGAGCAGTTCTTC; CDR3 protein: CASSQDRRGSGRAYNEQFF